The 27 T cell receptor beta chains below all came from one sample that was sequenced in a study of T cells expressing NK-cell markers. TCRdb reprocessed the 5' RACE reads, keeping one entry per CDR3 protein, no DNA. The sample is made up of about 460,000 distinct CDR3 sequences, and the top ten hold over 1.3% of it. Source material: blood T cells: a sorted CD56 or NKG2C T cell subset, CD4+ or CD8+ T cells, or bulk PBMC T cells (not recorded which). These receptor sequences come from a woman between 50 and 59 years old in good health.

The rearrangement uses TRBV5-4 and TRBJ1-2; TCRdb gives TRBD1 as the D gene, but with no DNA this cannot be confirmed. CDR3 size: 14 residues. CDR1 is SGHNT, CDR2 YYREEE, per germline (reference sequence). The CDR3 spells CASSTSGVDYGYTF.

This chain joins TRBV25-1 and TRBJ1-2; TCRdb's D call of TRBD1 is untestable without DNA. The germline gives CDR1 MGHDK, CDR2 SYGVNS. The CDR3 is 13 amino acids. CDR3 protein: CASSTDRAHGYTF.

The chain has TRBV10-2 and TRBJ2-7; TCRdb's D gene call, TRBD2, goes unchecked for lack of DNA. Per germline, CDR1 WSHSY and CDR2 SAAADI. This CDR3 contains 17 residues. The chain's CDR3 is CASSESRGAWGSYEQYF.

The V and J genes are TRBV5-6 and TRBJ2-5; as DNA is missing, the TRBD1 call by TCRdb cannot be tested. Germline V gene sequence: CDR1 SGHDT, CDR2 YYEEEE. The CDR3 contains 17 residues. The CDR3 sequence is CASSLGTGASIQETQYF.

The gene calls are TRBV5-1 and TRBJ1-4. The CDR3 contains 15 residues. The germline CDR1 and CDR2 sequences are SGHRS and YFSETQ. Here the CDR3 reads CASSHDGRNNEKLFF.

This chain uses TRBV6-1 with TRBJ2-5; lacking DNA, the TRBD2 call made by TCRdb goes unchecked. Germline V CDR1 and CDR2: MNHNS, SASEGT. This CDR3 has 16 residues. CDR3 region: CASSSRSIGPQETQYF.

The chain links TRBV25-1 to TRBJ1-1; with no DNA, the TCRdb D assignment of TRBD1 cannot be verified. Germline V gene data show CDR1 as MGHDK and CDR2 as SYGVNS. This CDR3 comprises 14 residues. The CDR3 loop is CASSEPGIGAEAFF.

V and J are TRBV20-1 and TRBJ2-5; lacking DNA, the TRBD1 call made by TCRdb goes unchecked. Germline assignment: CDR1 DFQATT and CDR2 SNEGSKA (reference sequence). The CDR3 is 14 amino acids. CDR3 in amino acids: CSATRDARGETQYF.

The gene calls are TRBV14 and TRBJ1-2; TCRdb's D call, TRBD1, is unchecked because there is no DNA. The CDR3 covers 15 residues. Germline lookup yields CDR1 SGHDN and CDR2 FVKESK. The CDR3 here is CPSSQGTVPLYGYTF.

The chain couples TRBV9 to TRBJ2-5; TCRdb indicates TRBD1, and absent DNA this call remains unverified. The CDR3 length is 14 residues. Germline-derived CDR1 and CDR2 are SGDLS and YYNGEE. The CDR3: CASSPMGGRETQYF. The entire variable domain, with the rest obtained from reference TRBV9 and TRBJ2-5, is as follows: DSGVTQTPKHLITATGQRVTLRCSPRSGDLSVYWYQQSLDQGLQFLIQYYNGEERAKGNILERFSAQQFPDLHSELNLSSLELGDSALYFCASSPMGGRETQYFGPGTRLLVL.

The rearrangement uses TRBV20-1 and TRBJ2-3; TCRdb's D call of TRBD2 is untestable without DNA. The CDR3 covers 13 residues. Germline CDR1 is DFQATT and CDR2 is SNEGSKA (reference sequence). This CDR3 is CSARTSGAPTQYF.

The rearrangement joins TRBV6-1 to TRBJ1-1; TCRdb returns TRBD1, unconfirmable since there is no DNA. The CDR3 is 14 amino acids. Looked up from germline, CDR1 is MNHNS and CDR2 is SASEGT. This CDR3 is CASSDLRGNTEAFF.

CDR3 protein: CASRPQQGTYGYTF. The rearrangement joins TRBV11-2 to TRBJ1-2; TCRdb lists TRBD1, though no DNA is available to test this call. The CDR3 contains 14 residues. Germline-derived CDR1 and CDR2 are SGHAT and FQNNGV.

CDR3 loop: CSARVGAGLDQPQHF. J is TRBJ1-5 and V is TRBV20-1; TCRdb reports TRBD1, a call that lacks DNA to check it against. The CDR3 covers 15 residues. The germline V gene has CDR1 DFQATT and CDR2 SNEGSKA (reference sequence).

The chain carries TRBV27 and TRBJ2-2; TCRdb designates TRBD2, a call that cannot be tested without DNA. The germline V gene has CDR1 MNHEY and CDR2 SMNVEV (reference sequence). The CDR3 contains 15 residues. This chain's CDR3 is CASSRRAGVTGELFF.

V and J are TRBV20-1 and TRBJ1-6; the D call from TCRdb, TRBD1, cannot be confirmed without DNA. This CDR3 is 14 amino acids long. Germline CDR1 is DFQATT and CDR2 is SNEGSKA (reference sequence). CDR3 amino acids: CSAEGTGFNSPLHF.

The chain recombines TRBV12-3 or TRBV12-4 with TRBJ1-3; TCRdb lists TRBD1, though no DNA is available to test this call. There are 13 residues in the CDR3. This CDR3 is CASSWTVGNTIYF.

V gene TRBV27 combines with J gene TRBJ1-2; the TCRdb call, TRBD1, lacks DNA for checking. The CDR3 contains 15 residues. CDR1 MNHEY and CDR2 SMNVEV come from the germline V gene (reference sequence). The CDR3 sequence: CASSFGQGVGYGYTF.

The V gene is TRBV29-1, the J gene TRBJ2-1; there is no DNA to check the TCRdb D call of TRBD2. Germline V gene data show CDR1 as SQVTM and CDR2 as ANQGSEA. The CDR3 length is 15 residues. The CDR3 region is CSVQGAVAGGSEQFF.

The V gene is TRBV27, the J gene TRBJ1-5; TCRdb proposes TRBD1, but this gene call is untestable without DNA. Per the germline V gene, CDR1 is MNHEY and CDR2 is SMNVEV (reference sequence). There are 18 residues in the CDR3. CDR3 amino acids: CASSSLGSGQGKGQPQHF.

The V and J genes are TRBV5-6 and TRBJ2-5; as DNA is missing, the TRBD1 call by TCRdb cannot be tested. Germline V gene data show CDR1 as SGHDT and CDR2 as YYEEEE. The CDR3 is 15 amino acids. CDR3 in amino acids: CASSFLDRSQETQYF.

The chain employs TRBV5-1 and TRBJ2-1. The CDR3 has 13 amino acids. The germline V gene has CDR1 SGHRS and CDR2 YFSETQ. CDR3 region: CASSLDRNNEQFF.

V is TRBV7-9 and J is TRBJ2-3; TCRdb's D call of TRBD2 is untestable without DNA. Per the germline V gene, CDR1 is SEHNR and CDR2 is FQNEAQ (reference sequence). The CDR3 is 15 amino acids. Here the CDR3 reads CASSLVRLGIDTQYF.

The chain has TRBV12-3 or TRBV12-4 and TRBJ2-1; TCRdb outputs TRBD2, but without DNA this stays unchecked. The CDR3 covers 14 residues. The CDR3 sequence: CASSLLAGNNEQFF.

The genes are TRBV7-9 and TRBJ2-2. Looked up from germline, CDR1 is SEHNR and CDR2 is FQNEAQ (reference sequence). The CDR3 length is 13 residues. CDR3 region: CASSPNEFGELFF.

The V call is TRBV10-3, the J call TRBJ1-6; TCRdb returns TRBD1, unconfirmable since there is no DNA. Germline lookup yields CDR1 ENHRY and CDR2 SYGVKD. CDR3 size: 14 residues. CDR3 protein: CAISEQGDNSPLHF.

The V gene is TRBV6-5, the J gene TRBJ2-5; the TRBD1 assignment by TCRdb is unverifiable without DNA. The CDR3 covers 17 residues. Germline V gene data show CDR1 as MNHEY and CDR2 as SVGAGI. The CDR3 loop is CASSFSGSRLYQESQYF.